The 2 T cell receptor beta chains below all came from one sample that was sequenced in a study of shared clonotypes between healthy human individuals. Clones were read by immunoSEQ multiplex PCR, and TCRdb kept only the in-frame ones, dropping some. The sample yields over a million clones, 95% to 99% seen once. Sequencing used naive CD4+ T cells sorted from blood. Subset in this sample: CD45RA+ positively selected. The receptors shown here come from a man aged 30 to 39 in good health.

This clone has just one count. The rearrangement links TRBV9 to TRBJ1-2; D unclear. V was clipped by 0 bases and J by 0 bases, with 6 bases between them. Germline V gene sequence: CDR1 SGDLS, CDR2 YYNGEE. The CDR3 is made up of 14 amino acids. Here the CDR3 DNA reads TGTGCCAGCAGCGTAGGGCTTTCTAACTATGGCTACACCTTC. Its translation: CASSVGLSNYGYTF. The full variable domain, with the rest looked up from reference TRBV9 and TRBJ1-2, is DSGVTQTPKHLITATGQRVTLRCSPRSGDLSVYWYQQSLDQGLQFLIQYYNGEERAKGNILERFSAQQFPDLHSELNLSSLELGDSALYFCASSVGLSNYGYTFGSGTRLTVV.

This sequence joins TRBV7-8 and TRBJ1-2; 10 bases agree with TRBD1. CDR3 length: 14 amino acids. Germline V lookup: CDR1 SGHVS, CDR2 FQNEAQ. V lost 5 bases and J lost 2; bases outside the gene matches: 2. The DNA for the CDR3 is TGTGCCAGCAGCCGGGGACAGGGGAACTATGGCTACACCTTC. This sequence encodes CASSRGQGNYGYTF. The variable domain in full, completed from reference TRBV7-8 and TRBJ1-2, reads GAGVSQSPRYKVAKRGQDVALRCDPISGHVSLFWYQQALGQGPEFLTYFQNEAQLDKSGLPSDRFFAERPEGSVSTLKIQRTQQEDSAVYLCASSRGQGNYGYTFGSGTRLTVV.